The 28 T cell receptor beta chains listed next were all sequenced from one sample in a study of CD8 T cells in Susac syndrome. Reverse transcription of 0.5 to 1 ug RNA was performed with random hexamers. One entry per CDR3 protein, called by TCRdb with MiXCR from the immunoSEQ multiplex PCR reads. The sample has roughly 80,000 distinct CDR3 sequences, about 92% seen once. Sequenced input: CD4+ T cells from PBMCs. All receptors derive from a human donor with Susac syndrome.

The chain links TRBV15 to TRBJ2-5; D could derive from TRBD1 or TRBD2 (5 bases each). The CDR3 length is 13 residues. The germline CDR1 and CDR2 sequences are LNHNV and YYDKDF (reference sequence). Trimming left V 5 bases short and J 7 bases short, with 14 bases between. CDR3 DNA sequence: TGTGCCACCAGCTCACCCTTGGGGACGACCCAGTACTTC. It is translated as CATSSPLGTTQYF.

This clonotype was picked up a small number of times. The chain couples TRBV5-1 to TRBJ1-2, with D unclear. With 0 bases removed from V and 1 base from J, the gap between germline ends came to 4 bases. Germline-derived CDR1 and CDR2 are SGHRS and YFSETQ. This CDR3 is built from 13 residues. The CDR3 loop reads CASSLEGNYGYTF. CDR3 DNA: TGCGCCAGCAGCTTGGAGGGTAACTATGGCTACACCTTC.

CDR3 sequence: CSARKSRRGISETQYF. The DNA of the CDR3 is TGCAGTGCTAGAAAGAGTCGGCGGGGGATCTCGGAGACCCAGTACTTC. The chain recombines TRBV20-1 with TRBJ2-5, with TRBD2 identical over 7 bases. Losses at the gene ends were 2 bases for V and 5 bases for J; bases not matched to a gene: 14. CDR1 is DFQATT, CDR2 SNEGSKA, per germline (reference sequence). The CDR3 covers 16 residues.

This clonotype appeared a single time. The chain couples TRBV30 to TRBJ2-1; the match to TRBD2 covers 11 bases. Per germline, CDR1 GTSNPN and CDR2 SVGIG (reference sequence). The CDR3 runs 14 residues. The V segment lost 6 bases and the J segment 8 bases; nucleotides outside the gene matches: 9. In DNA form, the CDR3 reads TGTGCCTGCACCGGGACTAGCGGCCGGGATGAGCAGTTCTTC. Translating gives CACTGTSGRDEQFF.

The chain links TRBV7-8 to TRBJ2-2; D is uncertain. This CDR3 has 14 residues. Germline assignment: CDR1 SGHVS and CDR2 FQNEAQ. V gave up 3 bases and J gave up 7 bases, with 12 bases separating them. Here the CDR3 DNA reads TGTGCCAGCAGCTTCGGCACGTCCCTCGGGGAGCTGTTTTTT. It specifies CASSFGTSLGELFF.

The J gene is TRBJ2-7, the V gene TRBV14; 9 nucleotides align to TRBD2. V dropped 1 base and J dropped 6; count of bases not matched to a gene: 7. The germline CDR1 and CDR2 sequences are SGHDN and FVKESK. CDR3 length: 15 residues. The CDR3 nucleotides read TGTGCCAGCAGCCAAGTCTCGCGGGGGGGCCGCGAGCAGTACTTC. Protein sequence: CASSQVSRGGREQYF. The whole variable domain, remainder taken from reference TRBV14 and TRBJ2-7, is EAGVTQFPSHSVIEKGQTVTLRCDPISGHDNLYWYRRVMGKEIKFLLHFVKESKQDESGMPNNRFLAERTGGTYSTLKVQPAELEDSGVYFCASSQVSRGGREQYFGPGTRLTVT.

The table lists this clonotype with a count of one. The CDR3 spells CASSLERGPYYEQYF. The CDR3 bases are TGTGCCAGCAGTTTAGAGCGGGGACCGTACTACGAGCAGTACTTC. This chain connects TRBV6-5 to TRBJ2-7; 7 bases line up with TRBD2. Trimming took 4 bases from V and 3 from J; bases not matched to a gene: 9. CDR3 length equals 15 residues. Germline V gene sequence: CDR1 MNHEY, CDR2 SVGAGI.

The V call is TRBV4-2, the J call TRBJ1-4; TRBD1 matches at 9 bases. Germline V gene lookup returns CDR1 LGHNA and CDR2 YNFKEQ. The V segment lost 4 bases and the J segment 6 bases; nucleotides outside the gene matches: 9. This CDR3 region has 16 residues. CDR3 sequence reads: CASSRKRGQGDEKLFF. The CDR3 DNA follows: TGTGCCAGCAGCCGAAAGCGGGGACAGGGAGATGAAAAACTGTTTTTT.

The CDR3, as DNA: TGTGCCAGCAGTAGGCAGGTTACCTCCTACAATGAGCAGTTCTTC. This translates into CASSRQVTSYNEQFF. V and J are TRBV6-1 and TRBJ2-1, with D unresolved. CDR3 length equals 15 residues. V gave up 5 bases and J gave up 0 bases, with 11 bases separating them. Germline V CDR1 and CDR2: MNHNS, SASEGT.

This sequence joins TRBV28 and TRBJ2-1; D unresolved. The CDR3 length is 12 residues. Germline CDR1 is MDHEN and CDR2 is SYDVKM. Trimming pared 6 bases from V and 10 bases from J, leaving 13 bases between. The chain's CDR3 is CASRLLTGEQFF. The CDR3 bases are TGTGCCAGCAGGTTACTGACCGGGGAGCAGTTCTTC.

The V and J genes are TRBV28 and TRBJ1-1; D is perhaps TRBD1 (6 bases). Trimming shortened V by 4 bases and J by 10 bases, and 13 bases separated the two germline ends. Germline V gene lookup returns CDR1 MDHEN and CDR2 SYDVKM. This CDR3 contains 12 residues. The CDR3 is CASSYRAERAFF. CDR3 bases: TGTGCCAGCAGTTACAGGGCCGAGAGAGCTTTCTTT.

As DNA, the CDR3 is TGTGCCAGCAGCGTCGGGGGTAGGGCCTACGAGCAGTACTTC. This codes for CASSVGGRAYEQYF. The chain links TRBV5-5 to TRBJ2-7, with D possibly matching TRBD2 (6 bases). The V and J ends lost 4 bases and 2 bases respectively, with 13 bases between them. Germline-derived CDR1 and CDR2 are SGHKS and YYEKEE (reference sequence). The CDR3 length is 14 residues. Using reference TRBV5-5 and TRBJ2-7 for the parts outside the CDR3, the full variable domain is DAGVTQSPTHLIKTRGQQVTLRCSPISGHKSVSWYQQVLGQGPQFIFQYYEKEERGRGNFPDRFSARQFPNYSSELNVNALLLGDSALYLCASSVGGRAYEQYFGPGTRLTVT.

The chain has TRBV20-1 and TRBJ2-5, with a weak D call TRBD2 (6 bases). The length of the CDR3 is 16 residues. Germline CDR1 reads DFQATT; CDR2 reads SNEGSKA (reference sequence). The V gene lost 6 bases and the J gene lost 3 bases, with 23 bases spanning the gap. The CDR3 bases are TGCAGTGCCACCTATCGGGGGTATGACCTTAAAGAGACCCAGTACTTC. It specifies CSATYRGYDLKETQYF.

In its sample, this clonotype was seen once. CDR3 protein: CSALDRGSYEQYF. DNA of the CDR3: TGCAGTGCTTTAGACAGGGGCTCCTACGAGCAGTACTTC. The V gene is TRBV20-1, the J gene TRBJ2-7; 8 bases are shared with TRBD1. After removal of 5 bases from V and 0 bases from J, the junction contained 3 bases not matched to a gene. This CDR3 spans 13 amino acids. Germline CDR1 DFQATT, CDR2 SNEGSKA (reference sequence).

The genes are TRBV9 and TRBJ2-1, with TRBD2 as a possible D gene (6 bases). The CDR3 consists of 15 residues. Germline V gene lookup returns CDR1 SGDLS and CDR2 YYNGEE. V was pared by 2 bases and J by 6 bases, with 15 bases between. The CDR3 region is CASSVGGQTFNEQFF. CDR3 coding DNA: TGTGCCAGCAGCGTGGGAGGCCAAACATTCAATGAGCAGTTCTTC.

The V gene is TRBV4-2, the J gene TRBJ1-1; D possibly corresponds to TRBD1 (6 bases). The length of the CDR3 is 19 residues. Germline V lookup: CDR1 LGHNA, CDR2 YNFKEQ. V was cut by 3 bases and J by 4 bases, with 27 bases left in between. The CDR3 bases are TGTGCCAGCAGCCAGACCCTAGGGAGGGGGGCAGGGGTTGGCACTGAAGCTTTCTTT. Encoded protein: CASSQTLGRGAGVGTEAFF.

The V gene is TRBV7-2, the J gene TRBJ2-7, with a possible D match to TRBD2 (5 bases). The V and J ends lost 5 bases and 2 bases respectively, with 10 bases between them. The CDR3 extends over 13 amino acids. CDR1 is SGHTA and CDR2 is FQGNSA in the germline V gene. Here the CDR3 reads CASSSSGTYEQYF. CDR3 sequence (DNA): TGTGCCAGCAGCAGCAGCGGCACCTACGAGCAGTACTTC.

This chain uses TRBV6-2 or TRBV6-3 with TRBJ2-7; TRBD2 is a possible D gene (6 bases). V was trimmed by 5 bases and J by 5 bases, leaving 16 bases between them. The CDR3 extends over 14 amino acids. CDR1 is MNHEY, CDR2 SVGEGT, per germline. This CDR3 reads CASSPGTEYNEQYF. The DNA of the CDR3 is TGTGCCAGCAGTCCCGGGACTGAGTACAACGAGCAGTACTTC.

The J gene is TRBJ2-6, the V gene TRBV12-3 or TRBV12-4; no firm D call. The CDR3 has 17 residues. V lost 6 bases to trimming and J lost 4 bases, with 19 bases between them. CDR3 loop: CASSRQQFLEGANVLTF. Here the CDR3 DNA reads TGTGCCAGCAGCCGTCAGCAGTTTTTGGAGGGGGCCAACGTCCTGACTTTC.

The rearrangement joins TRBV6-2 or TRBV6-3 to TRBJ2-6, with D perhaps matching TRBD2 (7 bases). The CDR3 consists of 17 residues. Per the germline V gene, CDR1 is MNHEY and CDR2 is SVGEGT. Between the trimmed V and J ends, which lost 2 bases and 0 bases, there was a span of 11 bases. Here the CDR3 reads CASSYGGGSSGANVLTF. The CDR3 DNA reads TGTGCCAGCAGTTACGGGGGGGGCTCCTCTGGGGCCAACGTCCTGACTTTC.

This chain joins TRBV27 and TRBJ2-1; 10 positions agree with TRBD1. The V segment lost 2 bases and the J segment 2 bases; nucleotides outside the gene matches: 0. Germline values: CDR1 MNHEY, CDR2 SMNVEV (reference sequence). This CDR3 contains 15 residues. In DNA form, the CDR3 reads TGTGCCAGCAGTTTAGACAGGGGGCCCTACAATGAGCAGTTCTTC. Amino acids: CASSLDRGPYNEQFF.

The chain joins TRBV2 to TRBJ1-5; possibly TRBD1 for D (5 bases). V was trimmed by 1 base and J by 4 bases, leaving 8 bases between them. The CDR3 loop spans 14 amino acids. CDR1 is SNHLY, CDR2 FYNNEI, per germline. In DNA form, the CDR3 reads TGTGCCAGCAGTGAAGGTGGGGCGAATCAGCCCCAGCATTTT. Translating gives CASSEGGANQPQHF. Based on the CDR3 plus reference TRBV2 and TRBJ1-5, the full variable domain is EPEVTQTPSHQVTQMGQEVILRCVPISNHLYFYWYRQILGQKVEFLVSFYNNEISEKSEIFDDQFSVERPDGSNFTLKIRSTKLEDSAMYFCASSEGGANQPQHFGDGTRLSIL.

This clonotype has only one observation. V gene TRBV7-9 combines with J gene TRBJ2-5; D is ambiguous. Germline assignment: CDR1 SEHNR and CDR2 FQNEAQ (reference sequence). V was clipped by 3 bases and J by 0 bases, with 11 bases between them. This CDR3 is 15 amino acids long. Written as DNA, the CDR3 is TGTGCCAGCAGCTTGGCAAGACACCACCAAGAGACCCAGTACTTC. Protein sequence: CASSLARHHQETQYF.

The V call is TRBV4-1, the J call TRBJ2-1, with D hard to call. V was pared by 0 bases and J by 10 bases, with 7 bases between. Germline CDR1 and CDR2: MGHRA and YSYEKL. The CDR3 runs to 12 residues. CDR3 bases: TGCGCCAGCAGCCAAGATACGAGGGAGCAGTTCTTC. It is translated as CASSQDTREQFF.

This clonotype was picked up one time. The V gene is TRBV12-3 or TRBV12-4, the J gene TRBJ1-6; possible D gene TRBD1, 6 bases. The CDR3 is 15 amino acids. Trimming took 0 bases from V and 10 from J, leaving 13 bases between them. The DNA of the CDR3 is TGTGCCAGCAGTTTAGCGGGGAGGACAGCCTCACCCCTCCACTTT. Amino acid sequence: CASSLAGRTASPLHF.

For the CDR3, the DNA is TGTGCCAGCTCATACGGACGGTCCGACGCCCAGGAAAAACTGTTTTTT. Translated: CASSYGRSDAQEKLFF. The chain joins TRBV18 to TRBJ1-4; D call uncertain. The CDR3 totals 16 residues. With 5 bases removed from V and 8 bases from J, the gap between germline ends came to 21 bases. Germline CDR1 and CDR2: KGHSH and LQKENI.

This clonotype was seen once. V gene TRBV7-9 combines with J gene TRBJ2-3; a possible D gene is TRBD1 (6 bases). The V end lost 3 bases, the J end lost 2 bases, and 9 bases lay between the germline ends. This CDR3 has 14 amino acids. CDR1 and CDR2 from the germline V gene are SEHNR and FQNEAQ (reference sequence). The CDR3 DNA reads as TGTGCCAGCAGCTTGGACAGACCCACAGATACGCAGTATTTT. Amino acids: CASSLDRPTDTQYF.

The chain combines TRBV6-4 with TRBJ1-6; the D is unclear. Trimming cost V 4 bases and J 7 bases, with 14 bases left between them. This CDR3 is built from 15 residues. Per germline, CDR1 MRHNA and CDR2 SNTAGT. CDR3 loop: CASSALGSGNSPLHF. CDR3 nucleotide sequence: TGTGCCAGCAGTGCGCTAGGGTCGGGCAATTCACCCCTCCACTTT.